These 10 T cell receptor beta chains originate from one sample sequenced in a study of shared clonotypes between healthy human individuals. Using immunoSEQ multiplex PCR, the repertoire was profiled, and TCRdb retains in-frame clones only, with some absent. The sample lists over a million clones; approximately 78% were seen once. Input material: memory CD4+ T cells from PBMCs. Subset in this sample: CD45RA-negative fraction. These receptors came from a young man in good health. Some clones in this sample may be carry-over from other donors' samples.

The chain couples TRBV7-3 to TRBJ2-3; the D gene is possibly TRBD1 (5 bases). Trimming removed 5 bases at V and 6 bases at J, with 9 bases between. Germline CDR1 reads SGHTA; CDR2 reads FQGTGA. The CDR3 sequence is 12 residues long. The CDR3 is CASSAHRDTQYF. For the CDR3, the DNA is TGTGCCAGCAGCGCCCACAGGGATACGCAGTATTTT. Supplemented by reference TRBV7-3 and TRBJ2-3, the full variable domain reads GAGVSQTPSNKVTEKGKYVELRCDPISGHTALYWYRQSLGQGPEFLIYFQGTGAADDSGLPNDRFFAVRPEGSVSTLKIQRTERGDSAVYLCASSAHRDTQYFGPGTRLTVL.

The genes are TRBV6-1 and TRBJ2-1; TRBD2 matches at 7 bases. The V segment lost 7 bases and the J segment 8 bases; nucleotides outside the gene matches: 14. Per the germline V gene, CDR1 is MNHNS and CDR2 is SASEGT. The CDR3 sequence is 15 residues long. The DNA for the CDR3 is TGTGCCAGCAAGCTACTAGCGTGGGGGGTCGATGAGCAGTTCTTC. This translates into CASKLLAWGVDEQFF.

CDR3 in amino acids: CASSRQGASKNIQYF. The CDR3 region has the DNA TGTGCCAGCAGTCGCCAGGGGGCGTCCAAAAACATTCAGTACTTC. J is TRBJ2-4 and V is TRBV27, with 8 bases lining up with TRBD1. This CDR3 region has 15 residues. V gave up 5 bases and J gave up 2 bases; unmatched junction bases: 5. Germline assignment: CDR1 MNHEY and CDR2 SMNVEV (reference sequence).

The CDR3 DNA sequence: TGTGCCAGCAGCCGGAGGACTAGCGGGAGTGGTTACGAGCAGTACTTC. This translates into CASSRRTSGSGYEQYF. J is TRBJ2-7 and V is TRBV28, with TRBD2 matching 13 bases. From germline, CDR1 is MDHEN and CDR2 SYDVKM. V lost 6 bases, J lost 4 bases, and 9 bases stayed unmatched. The CDR3 runs 16 residues.

This clone was recorded a few times. The chain has TRBV4-2 and TRBJ1-1; D unclear. Germline V gene sequence: CDR1 LGHNA, CDR2 YNFKEQ. V was clipped by 1 base and J by 7 bases, with 10 bases between them. This CDR3 is 13 amino acids long. The CDR3 protein is CASSQGVLIEAFF. The CDR3 bases are TGTGCCAGCAGCCAAGGTGTATTGATTGAAGCTTTCTTT.

The V gene is TRBV5-1, the J gene TRBJ2-7, with TRBD1 matching 7 bases. The trim removed 4 bases at V and 5 bases at J, leaving 12 bases unmatched. From germline, CDR1 is SGHRS and CDR2 YFSETQ. CDR3 length: 15 amino acids. The CDR3 DNA reads TGCGCCAGCAGCCGGTCTAGTACAGGGGTCCACGAGCAGTACTTC. Translation: CASSRSSTGVHEQYF.

This clone was seen just once. J is TRBJ2-3 and V is TRBV28; TRBD2 matches 7 bases. Per the germline V gene, CDR1 is MDHEN and CDR2 is SYDVKM. V dropped 3 bases and J dropped 0; count of bases not matched to a gene: 12. The CDR3 has 18 amino acids. This chain's CDR3 is CASSFGGAGSSSTDTQYF. CDR3 DNA sequence: TGTGCCAGCAGTTTTGGAGGAGCGGGGTCTTCTAGCACAGATACGCAGTATTTT.

V usage is TRBV7-3 and J usage is TRBJ2-1, with a tentative D call TRBD2 (5 bases). Germline assignment: CDR1 SGHTA and CDR2 FQGTGA. Trimming removed 5 bases at V and 8 bases at J, with 10 bases between. The CDR3 loop spans 12 amino acids. CDR3 sequence (DNA): TGTGCCAGCAGCCATACTAGTGATGAGCAGTTCTTC. Translated, it gives CASSHTSDEQFF. Full variable domain (rest looked up from reference TRBV7-3 and TRBJ2-1): GAGVSQTPSNKVTEKGKYVELRCDPISGHTALYWYRQSLGQGPEFLIYFQGTGAADDSGLPNDRFFAVRPEGSVSTLKIQRTERGDSAVYLCASSHTSDEQFFGPGTRLTVL.

The genes are TRBV7-3 and TRBJ2-3, with D perhaps given as TRBD1 or TRBD2 (5 bases each). In germline, CDR1 is SGHTA, CDR2 FQGTGA. The CDR3 is 15 amino acids. Trimming removed 2 bases from V and 0 bases from J, with 9 bases in between. The DNA for the CDR3 is TGTGCCAGCAGCTTAGACCGGGACAGCACAGATACGCAGTATTTT. As protein: CASSLDRDSTDTQYF.

This sequence joins TRBV12-5 and TRBJ2-1, with D tentatively TRBD1 (6 bases). Germline V gene data show CDR1 as LGHNT and CDR2 as FRNRAP. Trimming pared 1 base from V and 0 bases from J, leaving 13 bases between. CDR3 length equals 17 residues. This CDR3 reads CASGLGQAPSSYNEQFF. CDR3 nucleotide sequence: TGTGCTAGTGGTTTGGGACAGGCCCCGAGCTCCTACAATGAGCAGTTCTTC.